Listed here are 6 T cell receptor beta chains from one sample, sequenced in a study of T cell changes during pregnancy in multiple sclerosis. Only in-frame clones appear in the TCRdb table, and some are missing; sequencing was by immunoSEQ multiplex PCR. Here the sample spans roughly 40,000 clones, around 90% being singletons. The specimen was CD8+ T cells from peripheral blood mononuclear cells, collected in the first trimester of pregnancy. These TCRs come from a female donor with multiple sclerosis, enrolled in a pregnancy study.

The CDR3 coding sequence is TGTGCCAGCAGCTTAGAGGGTGTGGGAACTGAAGCTTTCTTT. Amino acid sequence: CASSLEGVGTEAFF. The chain carries TRBV5-4 and TRBJ1-1, with unresolved D. This CDR3 has 14 residues. The V end was cut by 2 bases, the J end by 5 bases, with 13 bases between. Per the germline V gene, CDR1 is SGHNT and CDR2 is YYREEE (reference sequence).

The chain recombines TRBV18 with TRBJ2-5; D may be TRBD1 (6 bases). V was pared by 4 bases and J by 1 base, with 16 bases between. Germline values: CDR1 KGHSH, CDR2 LQKENI. The CDR3 covers 16 residues. The CDR3 spells CASSLDRFNPQETQYF. CDR3 DNA: TGTGCCAGCTCACTGGACAGATTCAATCCCCAAGAGACCCAGTACTTC. Using reference TRBV18 and TRBJ2-5 for the parts outside the CDR3, the full variable domain is NAGVMQNPRHLVRRRGQEARLRCSPMKGHSHVYWYRQLPEEGLKFMVYLQKENIIDESGMPKERFSAEFPKEGPSILRIQQVVRGDSAAYFCASSLDRFNPQETQYFGPGTRLLVL.

This chain joins TRBV7-2 and TRBJ2-1; D gene unclear. In germline, CDR1 is SGHTA, CDR2 FQGNSA. With 3 bases removed from V and 10 bases from J, the gap between germline ends came to 7 bases. This CDR3 has 11 amino acids. The DNA of the CDR3 is TGTGCCAGCAGCTTTGGGCTGGAGCAGTTCTTC. This gives the protein CASSFGLEQFF.

The chain combines TRBV27 with TRBJ2-7; the match to TRBD2 covers 7 bases. Per germline, CDR1 MNHEY and CDR2 SMNVEV (reference sequence). The CDR3 is 15 amino acids. V trimming: 5 bases; J trimming: 5 bases; junction bases outside the gene matches: 12. CDR3 nucleotide sequence: TGTGCCAGCAGTCCCACCGGGGGGTATTTGGACGAGCAGTACTTC. This gives the protein CASSPTGGYLDEQYF.

In the case of this clone: Compared with germline, one end of the junction differs, possibly owing to a read error. J is TRBJ2-1 and V is TRBV6-6; 7 nucleotides line up with TRBD1. Germline assignment: CDR1 MNHNY and CDR2 SVGAGI (reference sequence). This CDR3 contains 12 residues. CDR3 sequence reads: CASSYSIGTELF. The CDR3 DNA reads TGTGCCAGCAGTTACTCGATTGGGACAGAACTCTTC.

The chain is built from TRBV6-5 and TRBJ2-5; 7 bases match TRBD1. The CDR3 sequence is 14 residues long. The germline V gene has CDR1 MNHEY and CDR2 SVGAGI. V trimming: 5 bases; J trimming: 3 bases; junction bases outside the gene matches: 6. CDR3: CASSLGRGKETQYF. In DNA, the CDR3 is TGTGCCAGCAGTCTAGGCAGGGGGAAAGAGACCCAGTACTTC.